This TCR beta chain derives from a study of monozygotic twins with inflammatory bowel disease. The study, taken as a whole, reports: Other individuals had fewer clonotypes in common with IBD patients than with healthy twins, especially with disease activity. Support for a single strong signal or clonotype associated with IBD was absent. Repertoire similarity did not differ between concordant and discordant twins, perhaps due to limited power.

Notes on this clonotype: The target antigen is unknown.

Germline lookup yields CDR1 MNHEY and CDR2 SMNVEV (reference sequence). The CDR3 length is 14 residues. Following a re-call of the 5' RACE reads, TCRdb has one entry per CDR3 protein and lacks DNA. The sample data list approximately 120,000 distinct CDR3 sequences. The gene calls are TRBV27 and TRBJ1-1. The sequence was collected from a human donor with ulcerative colitis or Crohn's disease, or a healthy co-twin of an affected twin (not recorded which). The sample was blood. The CDR3 reads CASRSDGMNTEAFF.